This TCR beta chain was recorded in a study of shared clonotypes between healthy human individuals. Across the study: Donors had three CD4 naive, three CD4 memory, two CD8 naive and one CD8 memory plate apiece.

Overall study findings and caveats: Clonotype sharing among donors likely depends on sequencing depth.

The donors, healthy adults who were HIV-negative, had experienced no recent acute infections or vaccinations. About this clone: The antigen remains unidentified.

Only in-frame clones appear in the TCRdb table, and some are missing; sequencing was by immunoSEQ multiplex PCR. The sample lists over a million clones, around 74% occurring once. The V gene's germline CDR1 is SGHAT and CDR2 FQNNGV. The CDR3 is made up of 15 amino acids. V was pared by 0 bases and J by 3 bases, with 10 bases between. J is TRBJ2-3 and V is TRBV11-2; D call uncertain. Sequencing was done on a sample of memory CD4+ T cells sorted from blood. Regarding subset: CD45RA-negative fraction. The source is a man between 18 and 29 years old in good health. In DNA, the CDR3 is TGTGCCAGCAGCTTAGATCCAACGGAAACAGATACGCAGTATTTT. Translation: CASSLDPTETDTQYF.